This T cell receptor (beta chain) was sequenced in a study of shared clonotypes between healthy human individuals. Terminally differentiated effector memory CD45RA+ cells were excluded by CCR7 positive selection of CD45RO-negative cells. Sequencing was performed with immunoSEQ multiplex PCR; in TCRdb, only in-frame clones are kept and a portion is missing. The top ten clones hold over 0.1% of a sample with around 600,000 clones, around 96% of them seen once. Germline CDR1 is MNHEY and CDR2 is SVGAGI. J lost 6 bases, V lost 4 bases, and 7 bases had no gene match. The CDR3 length is 15 residues. The rearrangement links TRBV6-5 to TRBJ2-1; 9 positions match TRBD2. This receptor was obtained from a woman under 40 in good health. Sequencing was performed on naive CD8+ T cells sorted from blood. The CDR3 nucleotides read TGTGCCAGCAGTTTATTTACTAGCGGGTCCAATGAGCAGTTCTTC. It specifies CASSLFTSGSNEQFF.